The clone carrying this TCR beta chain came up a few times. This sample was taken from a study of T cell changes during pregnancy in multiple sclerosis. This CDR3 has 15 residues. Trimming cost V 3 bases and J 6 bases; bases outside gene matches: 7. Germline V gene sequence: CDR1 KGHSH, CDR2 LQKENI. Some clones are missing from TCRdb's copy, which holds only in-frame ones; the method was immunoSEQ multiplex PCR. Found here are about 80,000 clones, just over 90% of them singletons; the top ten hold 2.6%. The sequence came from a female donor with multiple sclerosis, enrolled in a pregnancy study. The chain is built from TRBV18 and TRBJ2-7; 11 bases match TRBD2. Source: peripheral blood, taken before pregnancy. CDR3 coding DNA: TGTGCCAGCTCACCGTATAGCGGGAGGGCCAGCGAGCAGTACTTC. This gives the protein CASSPYSGRASEQYF.